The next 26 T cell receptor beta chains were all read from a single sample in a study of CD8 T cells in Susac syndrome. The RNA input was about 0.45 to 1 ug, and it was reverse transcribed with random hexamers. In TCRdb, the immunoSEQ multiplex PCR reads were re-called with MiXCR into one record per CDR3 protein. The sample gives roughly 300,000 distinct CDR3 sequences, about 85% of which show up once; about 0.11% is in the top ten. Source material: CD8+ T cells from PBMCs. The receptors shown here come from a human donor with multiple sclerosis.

The CDR3 nucleotides are TGTGCCATCAAGACCAATTCTAGGGAAGCTTTCTTT. Encoded protein: CAIKTNSREAFF. The V call is TRBV10-3, the J call TRBJ1-1, with D unclear. Deletions cut 7 bases from V and 8 bases from J, with 14 bases between. Per germline, CDR1 ENHRY and CDR2 SYGVKD. The CDR3 sequence is 12 residues long.

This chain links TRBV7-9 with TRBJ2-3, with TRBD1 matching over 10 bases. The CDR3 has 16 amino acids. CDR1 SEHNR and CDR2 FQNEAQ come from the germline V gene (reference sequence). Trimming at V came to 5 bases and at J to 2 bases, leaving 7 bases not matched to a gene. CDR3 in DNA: TGTGCCAGCAGCCATGGACAGGGGGAGATCACAGATACGCAGTATTTT. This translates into CASSHGQGEITDTQYF.

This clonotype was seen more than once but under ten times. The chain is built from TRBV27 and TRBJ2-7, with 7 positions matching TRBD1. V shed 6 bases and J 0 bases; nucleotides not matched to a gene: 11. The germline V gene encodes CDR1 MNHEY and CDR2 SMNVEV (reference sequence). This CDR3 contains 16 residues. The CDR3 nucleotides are TGTGCCAGCAGCCCATCGGTCGGGGACAGCTCCTACGAGCAGTACTTC. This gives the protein CASSPSVGDSSYEQYF.

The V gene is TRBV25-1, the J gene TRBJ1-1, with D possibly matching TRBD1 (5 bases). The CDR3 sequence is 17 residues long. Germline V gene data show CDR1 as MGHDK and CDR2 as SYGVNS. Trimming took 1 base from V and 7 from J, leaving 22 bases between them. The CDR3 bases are TGTGCCAGCAGTGAATCCCCAACGGAGGGACCAACTGATGAAGCTTTCTTT. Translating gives CASSESPTEGPTDEAFF.

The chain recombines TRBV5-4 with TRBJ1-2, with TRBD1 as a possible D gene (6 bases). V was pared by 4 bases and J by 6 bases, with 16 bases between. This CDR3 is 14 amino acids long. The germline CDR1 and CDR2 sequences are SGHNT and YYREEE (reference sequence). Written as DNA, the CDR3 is TGTGCCAGCAGCACCTGGACAGTATCCGATGGCTACACCTTC. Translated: CASSTWTVSDGYTF.

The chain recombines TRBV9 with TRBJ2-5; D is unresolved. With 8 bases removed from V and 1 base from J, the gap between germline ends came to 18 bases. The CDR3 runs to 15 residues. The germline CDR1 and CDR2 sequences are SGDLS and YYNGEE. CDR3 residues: CASGPGVGIQETQYF. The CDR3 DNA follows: TGTGCCAGTGGACCGGGCGTAGGGATCCAAGAGACCCAGTACTTC.

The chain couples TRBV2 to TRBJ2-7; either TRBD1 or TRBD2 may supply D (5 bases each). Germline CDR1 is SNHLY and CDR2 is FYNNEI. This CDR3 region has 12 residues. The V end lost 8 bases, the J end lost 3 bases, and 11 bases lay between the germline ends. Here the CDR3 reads CASRDQIYEQYF. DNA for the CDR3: TGTGCCAGCCGGGACCAGATCTACGAGCAGTACTTC.

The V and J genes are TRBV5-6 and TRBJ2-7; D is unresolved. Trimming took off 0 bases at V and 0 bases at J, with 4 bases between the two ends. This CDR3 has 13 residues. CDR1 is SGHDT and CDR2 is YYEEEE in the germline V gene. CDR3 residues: CASSLELSYEQYF. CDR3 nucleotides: TGTGCCAGCAGCTTGGAACTCTCCTACGAGCAGTACTTC.

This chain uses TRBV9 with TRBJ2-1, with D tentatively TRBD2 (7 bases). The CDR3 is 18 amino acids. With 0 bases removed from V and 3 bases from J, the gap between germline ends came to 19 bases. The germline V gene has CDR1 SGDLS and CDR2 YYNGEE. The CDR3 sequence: CASSVARGLAESYNEQFF. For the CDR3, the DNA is TGTGCCAGCAGCGTAGCTCGGGGGCTAGCGGAGAGCTACAATGAGCAGTTCTTC. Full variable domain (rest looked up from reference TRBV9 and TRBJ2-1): DSGVTQTPKHLITATGQRVTLRCSPRSGDLSVYWYQQSLDQGLQFLIQYYNGEERAKGNILERFSAQQFPDLHSELNLSSLELGDSALYFCASSVARGLAESYNEQFFGPGTRLTVL.

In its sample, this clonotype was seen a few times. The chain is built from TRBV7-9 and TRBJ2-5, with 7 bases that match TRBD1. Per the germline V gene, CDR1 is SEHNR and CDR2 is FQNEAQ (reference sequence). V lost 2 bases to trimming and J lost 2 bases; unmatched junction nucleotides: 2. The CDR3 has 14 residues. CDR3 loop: CASSLTRGQETQYF. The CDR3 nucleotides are TGTGCCAGCAGCTTAACCAGGGGGCAAGAGACCCAGTACTTC.

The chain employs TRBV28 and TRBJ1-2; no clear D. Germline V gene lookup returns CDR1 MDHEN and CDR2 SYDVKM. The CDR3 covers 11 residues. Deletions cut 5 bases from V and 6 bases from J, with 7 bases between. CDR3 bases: TGTGCCAGCAGTGACCCTGATGGCTACACCTTC. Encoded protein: CASSDPDGYTF.

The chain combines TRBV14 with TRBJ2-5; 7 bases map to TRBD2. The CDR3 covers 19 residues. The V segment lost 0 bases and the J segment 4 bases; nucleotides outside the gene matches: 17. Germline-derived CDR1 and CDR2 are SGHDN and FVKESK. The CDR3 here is CASSQEFNFRREQIETQYF. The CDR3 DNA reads TGTGCCAGCAGCCAAGAGTTTAACTTTCGGCGGGAGCAGATAGAGACCCAGTACTTC.

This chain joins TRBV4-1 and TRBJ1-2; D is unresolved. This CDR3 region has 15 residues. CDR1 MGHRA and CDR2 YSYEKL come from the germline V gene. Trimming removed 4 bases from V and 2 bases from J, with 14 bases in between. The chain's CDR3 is CASSLGEGYNYGYTF. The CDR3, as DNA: TGCGCCAGCAGCCTCGGGGAGGGATACAACTATGGCTACACCTTC.

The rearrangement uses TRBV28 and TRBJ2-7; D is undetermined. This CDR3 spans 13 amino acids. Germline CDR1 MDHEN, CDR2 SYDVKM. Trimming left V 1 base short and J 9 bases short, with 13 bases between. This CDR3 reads CASSLLNRGAQYF. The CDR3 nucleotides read TGTGCCAGCAGTTTATTGAATCGAGGCGCGCAGTACTTC.

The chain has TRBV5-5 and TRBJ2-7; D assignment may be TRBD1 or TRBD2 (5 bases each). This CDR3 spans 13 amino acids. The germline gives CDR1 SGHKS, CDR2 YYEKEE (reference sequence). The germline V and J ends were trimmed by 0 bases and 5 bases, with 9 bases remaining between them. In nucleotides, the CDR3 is TGTGCCAGCAGCTTGGGGTGGGGGAACGAGCAGTACTTC. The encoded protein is CASSLGWGNEQYF.

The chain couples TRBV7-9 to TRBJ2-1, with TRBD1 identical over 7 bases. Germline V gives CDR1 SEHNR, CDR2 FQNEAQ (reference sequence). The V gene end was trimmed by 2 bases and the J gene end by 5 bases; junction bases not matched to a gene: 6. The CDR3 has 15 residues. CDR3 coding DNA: TGTGCCAGCAGCTTATCGGGGCAGGGGGACAATGAGCAGTTCTTC. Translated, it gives CASSLSGQGDNEQFF.

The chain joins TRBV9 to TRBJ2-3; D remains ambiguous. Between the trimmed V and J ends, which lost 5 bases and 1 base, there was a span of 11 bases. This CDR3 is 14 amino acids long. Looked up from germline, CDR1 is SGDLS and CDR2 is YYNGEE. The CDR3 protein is CASRRDGGTDTQYF. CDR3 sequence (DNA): TGTGCCAGCAGACGCGACGGCGGCACAGATACGCAGTATTTT.

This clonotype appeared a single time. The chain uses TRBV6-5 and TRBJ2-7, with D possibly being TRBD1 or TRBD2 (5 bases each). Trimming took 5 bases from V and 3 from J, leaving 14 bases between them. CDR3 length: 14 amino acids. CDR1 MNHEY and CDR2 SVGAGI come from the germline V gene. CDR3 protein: CASSRDDAYYEQYF. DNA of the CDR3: TGTGCCAGCAGTCGGGACGACGCCTACTACGAGCAGTACTTC.

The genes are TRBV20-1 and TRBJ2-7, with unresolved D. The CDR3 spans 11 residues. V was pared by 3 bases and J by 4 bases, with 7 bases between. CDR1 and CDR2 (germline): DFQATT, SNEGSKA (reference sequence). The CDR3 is CSARFDYEQYF. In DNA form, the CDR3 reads TGCAGTGCTAGGTTTGATTACGAGCAGTACTTC.

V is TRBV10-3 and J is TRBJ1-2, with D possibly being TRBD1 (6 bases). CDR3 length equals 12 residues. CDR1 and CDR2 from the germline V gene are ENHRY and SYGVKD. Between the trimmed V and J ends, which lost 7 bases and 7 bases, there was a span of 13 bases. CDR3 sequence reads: CAINAMTGGYTF. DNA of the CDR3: TGTGCCATCAACGCCATGACAGGTGGCTACACCTTC.

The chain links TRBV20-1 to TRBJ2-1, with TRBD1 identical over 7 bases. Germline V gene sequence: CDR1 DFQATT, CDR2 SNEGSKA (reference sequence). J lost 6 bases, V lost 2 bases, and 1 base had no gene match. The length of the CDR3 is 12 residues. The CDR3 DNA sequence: TGCAGTGCTAGATACAGGGGCAATGAGCAGTTCTTC. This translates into CSARYRGNEQFF.

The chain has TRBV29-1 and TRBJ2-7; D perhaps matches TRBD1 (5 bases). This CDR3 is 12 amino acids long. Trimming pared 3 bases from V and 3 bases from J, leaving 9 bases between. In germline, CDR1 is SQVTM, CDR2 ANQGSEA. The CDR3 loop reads CSVESDSYEQYF. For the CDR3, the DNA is TGCAGCGTTGAGAGCGACAGCTACGAGCAGTACTTC.

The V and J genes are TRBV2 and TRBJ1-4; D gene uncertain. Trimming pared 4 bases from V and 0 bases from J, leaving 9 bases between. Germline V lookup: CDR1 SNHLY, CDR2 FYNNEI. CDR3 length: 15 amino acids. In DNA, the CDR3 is TGTGCCAGCAGTGCGTCGCAAGCAACTAATGAAAAACTGTTTTTT. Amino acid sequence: CASSASQATNEKLFF.

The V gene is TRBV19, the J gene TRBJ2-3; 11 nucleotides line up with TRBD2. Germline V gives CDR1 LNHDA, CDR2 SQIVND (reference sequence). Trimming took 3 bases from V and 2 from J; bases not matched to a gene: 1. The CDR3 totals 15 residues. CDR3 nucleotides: TGTGCCAGTAGTATGACTAGCGGGGACACAGATACGCAGTATTTT. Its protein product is CASSMTSGDTDTQYF.

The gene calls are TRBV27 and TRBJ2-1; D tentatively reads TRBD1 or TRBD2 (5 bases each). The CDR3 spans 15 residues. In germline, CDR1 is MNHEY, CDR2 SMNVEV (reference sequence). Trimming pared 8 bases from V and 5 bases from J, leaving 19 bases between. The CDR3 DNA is TGTGCCAGCTCCCCCCTCGGGACGGTCAACAATGAGCAGTTCTTC. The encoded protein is CASSPLGTVNNEQFF.

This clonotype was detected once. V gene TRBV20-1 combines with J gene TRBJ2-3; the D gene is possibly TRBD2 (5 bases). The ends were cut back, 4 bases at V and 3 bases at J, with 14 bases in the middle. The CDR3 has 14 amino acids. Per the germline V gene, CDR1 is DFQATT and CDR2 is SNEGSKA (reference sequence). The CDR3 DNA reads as TGCAGTGCTACGAGACTATTGATTACAGATACGCAGTATTTT. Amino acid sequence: CSATRLLITDTQYF.